Listed here is a single T cell receptor (beta chain). Germline V CDR1 and CDR2: KGHSH, LQKENI. The ends were cut back, 2 bases at V and 3 bases at J, with 7 bases in the middle. The length of the CDR3 is 13 residues. The data were obtained in a study of blood T cell repertoires in COVID-19. Overall study: From T cells, B-cell-depleted T cells, or PBMCs came the material, which was cDNA or gDNA.

Participants, about 18 to 95 years old, spanned approximately 26 US areas. Assignment of participants to cohorts was predicated upon participant-reported clinical history. Study processing details: The authors estimated nucleated cell counts from reference gene primer amplification. Only in-frame clones appear in the TCRdb table, and some are missing; sequencing was by immunoSEQ multiplex PCR. That table furnishes V, J and clone size, whereas the DNA furnished D and trimming. Seen here are about 240,000 clones, approximately 86% observed once, and the top ten hold approximately 3.5%. Input material: PBMCs or T cells enriched from blood (not recorded which). The clonotype originates from a woman aged 35 to 49 with acute COVID-19. The chain combines TRBV18 with TRBJ1-1; D unresolved. CDR3 amino acids: CASSPTEDTEAFF. CDR3 coding DNA: TGTGCCAGCTCACCAACCGAGGACACTGAAGCTTTCTTT.